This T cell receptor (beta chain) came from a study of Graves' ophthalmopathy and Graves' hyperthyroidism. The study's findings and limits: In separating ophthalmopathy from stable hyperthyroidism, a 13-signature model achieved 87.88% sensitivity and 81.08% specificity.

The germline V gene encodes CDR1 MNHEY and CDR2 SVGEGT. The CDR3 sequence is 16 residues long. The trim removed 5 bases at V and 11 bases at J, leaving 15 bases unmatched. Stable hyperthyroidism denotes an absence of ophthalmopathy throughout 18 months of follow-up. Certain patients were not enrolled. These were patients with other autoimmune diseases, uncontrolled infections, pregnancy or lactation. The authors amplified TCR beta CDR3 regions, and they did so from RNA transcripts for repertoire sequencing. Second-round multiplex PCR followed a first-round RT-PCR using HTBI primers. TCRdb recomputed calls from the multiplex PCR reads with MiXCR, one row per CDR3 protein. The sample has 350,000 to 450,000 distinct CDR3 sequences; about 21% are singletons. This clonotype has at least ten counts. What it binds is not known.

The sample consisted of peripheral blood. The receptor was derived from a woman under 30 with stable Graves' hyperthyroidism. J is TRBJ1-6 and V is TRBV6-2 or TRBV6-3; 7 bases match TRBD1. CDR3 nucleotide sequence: TGTGCCAGCAGTCCCGGGACAGCGGAAATCCTGGCACCCCTCCACTTT. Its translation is CASSPGTAEILAPLHF.